These T cell receptor beta chains were read from a single sample in a study of blood T cell repertoires in COVID-19. Sequencing was performed with immunoSEQ multiplex PCR; in TCRdb, only in-frame clones are kept and a portion is missing. The data contain some 130,000 clones, 78% of them singletons. The sequenced sample was PBMCs or T cells enriched from blood (not recorded which). The source is a woman aged 50 to 60 who had recovered from COVID-19. Each CDR3 is given with its conserved first and last residue. D genes are given only for firm matches. For some rows the clone size is stated as once, few or many, or as a class when expanded; others skip it.

TRBV3-1/TRBV3-2,.,TRBJ1-1,13,.,TGTGCCAGCAGCATACAGGGTTTACCTGAAGCTTTCTTT,CASSIQGLPEAFF
TRBV6-5,.,TRBJ1-1,14,.,TGTGCCAGCAGTTACTCGTCCAGGGAAACTGAAGCTTTCTTT,CASSYSSRETEAFF
TRBV5-1,.,TRBJ2-1,18,.,TGCGCCAGCAGCTTGGAGATCTCAGGGGCAAGGTCCTACAATGAGCAGTTCTTC,CASSLEISGARSYNEQFF
TRBV29-1,.,TRBJ1-2,12,.,TGCAGCCTACAGAAGCCTAACTATGGCTACACCTTC,CSLQKPNYGYTF
TRBV27,.,TRBJ1-1,16,TRBD1,TGTGCCAGCAGTCCGAGGCTCGGACAGGGGGGCACTGAAGCTTTCTTT,CASSPRLGQGGTEAFF
TRBV19,.,TRBJ1-2,15,.,TGTGCCAGTAGTCTAACCCGGGTCCTGGGCTATGGCTACACCTTC,CASSLTRVLGYGYTF
TRBV2,.,TRBJ2-3,13,.,TGTGCCAGCAGGGAACATAGCACAGATACGCAGTATTTT,CASREHSTDTQYF
TRBV19,.,TRBJ2-7,15,TRBD1,TGTGCCAGTAGTATCCGGACAGGGGGCCCCTACGAGCAGTACTTC,CASSIRTGGPYEQYF
TRBV13,.,TRBJ2-5,14,.,TGTGCCAGCAGCTTAGGCTACAGCACAGAGACCCAGTACTTC,CASSLGYSTETQYF
TRBV7-3,few,TRBJ2-3,13,.,TGTGCCAGCAGCTTAAAACTGGTAGATACGCAGTATTTT,CASSLKLVDTQYF
TRBV2,.,TRBJ2-7,13,TRBD1,TGTGCCAGCAGCGACAGGGGGCTCGACGAGCAGTACTTC,CASSDRGLDEQYF
TRBV30,.,TRBJ1-2,14,TRBD1,TGTGCCTGGAGTGTCGGGACAGGGACCTATGGCTACACCTTC,CAWSVGTGTYGYTF
TRBV4-1,few,TRBJ1-4,15,.,TGCGCCAGCAGCCAAGAAACAGCCGGTCGAAGAAAACTGTTTTTT,CASSQETAGRRKLFF
TRBV7-9,.,TRBJ1-4,16,.,TGTGCCAGCAGCCAATCCCGACTTCAGCTCGATGAAAAACTGTTTTTT,CASSQSRLQLDEKLFF
TRBV15,.,TRBJ1-4,15,.,TGTGCCACCAGCCCGGGCGGGTACTCTAATGAAAAACTGTTTTTT,CATSPGGYSNEKLFF
TRBV19,.,TRBJ2-5,14,.,TGTGCCAGTAGTATCATGGCTCACCAAGAGACCCAGTACTTC,CASSIMAHQETQYF
TRBV24-1,.,TRBJ2-1,15,TRBD1,TGTGCCACCAGTGATTTGGGACAGGGGAACAATGAGCAGTTCTTC,CATSDLGQGNNEQFF
TRBV5-1,.,TRBJ2-1,15,TRBD1,TGCGCCAGCAGCTTAGTCCCGGGACAGGGGTCTGAGCAGTTCTTC,CASSLVPGQGSEQFF
TRBV11-2,.,TRBJ2-3,14,.,TGTGCCACACAGCTGAGGGCTAGCACAGATACGCAGTATTTT,CATQLRASTDTQYF
TRBV7-8,.,TRBJ1-2,15,TRBD1,TGTGCCAGCAGCTTAGTCGCGGCCAGGGGGCAAGGCTACACCTTC,CASSLVAARGQGYTF
TRBV5-1,once,TRBJ1-1,15,.,TGCGCCAGCAGCCGGGCAGGGGACATGAACACTGAAGCTTTCTTT,CASSRAGDMNTEAFF